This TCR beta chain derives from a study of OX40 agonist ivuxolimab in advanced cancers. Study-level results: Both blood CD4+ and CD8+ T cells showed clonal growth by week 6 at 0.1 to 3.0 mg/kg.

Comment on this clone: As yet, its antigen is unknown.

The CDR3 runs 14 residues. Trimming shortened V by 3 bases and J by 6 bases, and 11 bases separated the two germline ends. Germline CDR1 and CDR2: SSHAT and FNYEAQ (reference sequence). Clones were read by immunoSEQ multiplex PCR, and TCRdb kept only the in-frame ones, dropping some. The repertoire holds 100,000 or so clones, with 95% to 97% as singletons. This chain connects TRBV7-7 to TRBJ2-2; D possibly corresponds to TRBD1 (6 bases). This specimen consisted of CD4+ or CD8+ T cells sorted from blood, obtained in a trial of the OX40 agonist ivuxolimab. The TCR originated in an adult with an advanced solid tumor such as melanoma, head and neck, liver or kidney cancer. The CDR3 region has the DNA TGTGCCAGCAGCTTTGGCAGGGGTGCCGGGGAGCTGTTTTTT. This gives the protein CASSFGRGAGELFF.